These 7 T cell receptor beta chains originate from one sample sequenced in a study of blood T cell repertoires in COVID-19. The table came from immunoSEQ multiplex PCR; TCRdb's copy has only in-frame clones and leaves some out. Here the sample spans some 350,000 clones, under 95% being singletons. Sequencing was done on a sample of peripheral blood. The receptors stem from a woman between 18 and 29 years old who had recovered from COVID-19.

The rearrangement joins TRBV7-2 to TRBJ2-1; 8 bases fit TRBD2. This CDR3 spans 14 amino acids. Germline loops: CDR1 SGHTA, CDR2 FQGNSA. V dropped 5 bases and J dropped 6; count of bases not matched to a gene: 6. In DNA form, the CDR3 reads TGTGCCAGCAGCATTACCGGGACTAGCAATGAGCAGTTCTTC. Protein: CASSITGTSNEQFF.

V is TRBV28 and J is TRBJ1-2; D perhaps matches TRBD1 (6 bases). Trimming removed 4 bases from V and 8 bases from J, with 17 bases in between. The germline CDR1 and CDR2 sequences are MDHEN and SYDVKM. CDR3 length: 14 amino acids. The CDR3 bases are TGTGCCAGCAGTTCCCACCCGGGACATCTAGGCTACACCTTC. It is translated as CASSSHPGHLGYTF.

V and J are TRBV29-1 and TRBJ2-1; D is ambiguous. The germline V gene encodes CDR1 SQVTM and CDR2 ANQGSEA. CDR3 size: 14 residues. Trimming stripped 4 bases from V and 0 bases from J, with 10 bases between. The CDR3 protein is CSVVVSISYNEQFF. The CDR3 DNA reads TGCAGCGTTGTTGTTTCCATCTCCTACAATGAGCAGTTCTTC.

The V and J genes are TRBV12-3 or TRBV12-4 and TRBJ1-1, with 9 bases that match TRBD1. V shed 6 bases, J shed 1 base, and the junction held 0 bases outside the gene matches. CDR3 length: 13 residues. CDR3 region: CASRDRGNTEAFF. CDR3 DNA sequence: TGTGCCAGCAGGGACAGGGGGAACACTGAAGCTTTCTTT.

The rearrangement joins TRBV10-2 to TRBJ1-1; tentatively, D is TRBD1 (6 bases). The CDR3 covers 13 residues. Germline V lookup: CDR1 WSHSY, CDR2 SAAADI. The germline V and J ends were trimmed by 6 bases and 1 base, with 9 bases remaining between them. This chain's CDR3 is CASRIQGNTEAFF. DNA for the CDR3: TGCGCCAGCAGGATACAGGGGAACACTGAAGCTTTCTTT.

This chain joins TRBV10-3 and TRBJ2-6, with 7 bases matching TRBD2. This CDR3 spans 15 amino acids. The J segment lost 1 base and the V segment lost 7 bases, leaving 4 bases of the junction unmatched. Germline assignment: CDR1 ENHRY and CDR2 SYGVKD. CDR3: CAITSGASGANVLTF. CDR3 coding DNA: TGTGCCATCACCAGCGGGGCATCTGGGGCCAACGTCCTGACTTTC.

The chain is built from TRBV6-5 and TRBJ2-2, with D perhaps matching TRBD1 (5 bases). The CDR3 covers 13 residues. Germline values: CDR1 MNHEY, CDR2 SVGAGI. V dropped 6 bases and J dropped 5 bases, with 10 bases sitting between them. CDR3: CASRRSGTGELFF. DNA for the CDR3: TGTGCCAGCAGGAGATCAGGGACCGGGGAGCTGTTTTTT.